What follows describes a single T cell receptor (beta chain). Its antigen is currently not known. No qualities accompany the bases; no much larger clone lies one base away. The data stem from a study of shared clonotypes between healthy human individuals (dated by TCRdb to about 2020). About the full investigation: The cohort included three men and two women between 18 and 49 years of age. For each donor, three plates each were used for CD4 naive and CD4 memory, two plates were used for CD8 naive, and one plate was used for CD8 memory. To estimate repertoire size and how much clonotype sharing occurs between individuals, the study deeply sequenced the blood TCR repertoires of five healthy adults. To increase sequencing depth and limit assay-specific biases, different laboratories used diverse techniques to prepare libraries and sequence TCR repertoires. Per donor, leukapheresis produced somewhere between about 0.9 and 10 billion PBMCs. Study-wide conclusions, independent of this receptor: Because the study included only a small number of donors, the genetic and exposure-history diversity represented was limited. Across four donors, approximately 5% of naive CD4, over 3% of naive CD8, about 2.3% of memory CD4, and 0.4% of memory CD8 clonotypes were shared. Naive subsets generally had larger estimated clonotype richness than memory subsets did. Sampling was restricted to blood, and TCR repertoires in tissues likely differ from the TCR repertoires found in blood. Pairwise subsampling indicated that sequencing depth was expected to affect the degree of clonotype sharing among donors. Rarefaction of sorted-subset datasets indicated incomplete sequencing despite the large sequencing depth. Clonotypes shared by all four sorted-subset donors showed higher generation probabilities than non-shared clonotypes.

CD8 naive samples were CD45RO-negative cells positively selected for CCR7, giving a CD45RA+CCR7+ population that excluded TemRA cells. The donors were healthy, HIV-negative adults who had no recently reported acute infections or vaccinations. All donors were Caucasian adults living in Nashville, Tennessee, USA. Blood was obtained by leukapheresis, after which PBMCs were separated by Ficoll-Histopaque density gradient centrifugation and cryopreserved in liquid nitrogen vapor phase. Purity and quantity of every magnetically sorted T cell population were checked by analytical flow cytometry. Genomic DNA was isolated from every sorted fraction and measured by UV absorbance on a Nanodrop 2000c. The CDR3 has 11 amino acids, counting the end cysteine and phenylalanine. The DNA shown is the 33-base CDR3, in frame from base 1. V and J lose 6 bases and 8 bases, and a span of 8 bases separates them. The germline V gene specifies MNHEY as CDR1 and SVGAGI as CDR2.

Using the deep immunoSEQ assay, multiplex PCR amplified TCR CDR3 regions from genomic DNA. For each cell subset, the extracted genomic DNA was distributed evenly across all wells of several immunoSEQ 96-well plates, and each plate served as one replicate. For sorted subsets, each replicate PCR was loaded with around 200 ng genomic DNA, equivalent to 30,000 to 35,000 T cell genomes. Purified libraries were measured with a Qubit 3.0 fluorometer, size-checked on a Bioanalyzer 2100, and measured again with the KAPA Library Quantification kit. Every immunoSEQ 96-well plate was sequenced on a separate single-read 150-cycle Illumina NextSeq 550 flow cell. The study's processing was this. Because only junctional sequences without quality scores were contained in the immunoSEQ output, filtering matching that applied to full-length reads could not be performed. To assign V/J genes and CDR3, sequences were annotated using PyIR, a Python wrapper for IgBLAST v1.9, with IMGT germline references. Reads with weak V/J assignments (E-value above 1e-6), missing CDR3, stop codons, out-of-frame junctions, or ambiguous translated residues were removed. V3J clonotypes were defined by identical inferred V gene, J gene, and CDR3 amino acid sequence. Percentage overlap between repertoires was calculated by dividing the number of shared unique clonotypes by the size of the smaller repertoire. RTK rarefaction, the Chao1 estimator, and Recon v2.1 estimates of unobserved clonotypes were used to assess repertoire richness. Generation probabilities were computed with OLGA for all TCRbeta clonotypes obtained by the gDNA method from several donors. The table was pulled from immuneACCESS by TCRdb, which kept in-frame rearrangements only. Such tables lose some clones; where checked, under half of the loss comes from unresolved V genes, and the rest has no known cause. V, J and clone size reflect that table, while D and trimming were determined from the DNA. Here the sample has around 2,000,000 clones; about 95% occur a single time. The ten largest make up roughly 1% of the sample.

The sample consisted of naive CD8+ T cells sorted from blood. Explained via the paper, the cell subset or site label denotes: CD45RA+CCR7+. The clonotype was recovered from a young man in good health. Here the chain combines TRBV6-5 and TRBJ2-1; no D gene call is confident. The bases are TGTGCCAGCAGGAATAGTGATGAGCAGTTCTTC. This gives the protein CASRNSDEQFF.